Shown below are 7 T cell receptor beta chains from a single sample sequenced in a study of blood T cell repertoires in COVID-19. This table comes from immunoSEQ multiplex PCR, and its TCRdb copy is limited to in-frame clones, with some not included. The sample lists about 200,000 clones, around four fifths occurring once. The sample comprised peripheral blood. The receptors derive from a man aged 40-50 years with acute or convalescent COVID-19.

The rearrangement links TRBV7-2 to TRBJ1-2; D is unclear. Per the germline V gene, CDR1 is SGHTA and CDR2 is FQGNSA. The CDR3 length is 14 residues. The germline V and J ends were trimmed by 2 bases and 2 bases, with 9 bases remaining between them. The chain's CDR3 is CASSLWSQNYGYTF. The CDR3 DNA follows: TGTGCCAGCAGCTTATGGAGCCAGAACTATGGCTACACCTTC.

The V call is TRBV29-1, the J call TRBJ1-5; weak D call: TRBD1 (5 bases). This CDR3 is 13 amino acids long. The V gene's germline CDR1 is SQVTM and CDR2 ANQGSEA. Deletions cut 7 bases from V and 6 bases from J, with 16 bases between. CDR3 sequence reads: CSAGGEGGQPQHF. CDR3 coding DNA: TGCAGCGCTGGAGGGGAGGGAGGTCAGCCCCAGCATTTT.

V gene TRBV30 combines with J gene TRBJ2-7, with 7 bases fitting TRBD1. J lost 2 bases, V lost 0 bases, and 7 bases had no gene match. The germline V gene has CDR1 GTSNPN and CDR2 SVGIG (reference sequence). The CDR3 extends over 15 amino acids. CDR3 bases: TGTGCCTGGAGTGTACTTCCAGGGGGACCCTACGAGCAGTACTTC. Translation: CAWSVLPGGPYEQYF.

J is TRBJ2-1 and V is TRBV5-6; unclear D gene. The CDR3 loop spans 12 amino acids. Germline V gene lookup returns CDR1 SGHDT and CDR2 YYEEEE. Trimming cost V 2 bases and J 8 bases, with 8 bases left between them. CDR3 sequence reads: CASSFSLDEQFF. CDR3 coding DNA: TGTGCCAGCAGCTTCAGTTTGGATGAGCAGTTCTTC.

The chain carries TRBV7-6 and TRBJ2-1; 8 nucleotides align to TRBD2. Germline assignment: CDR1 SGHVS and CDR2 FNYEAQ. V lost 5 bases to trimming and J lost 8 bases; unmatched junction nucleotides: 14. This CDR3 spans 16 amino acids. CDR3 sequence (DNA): TGTGCCAGCAGCGAGAGGACTAGCTCGGGGAGCGATGAGCAGTTCTTC. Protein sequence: CASSERTSSGSDEQFF.

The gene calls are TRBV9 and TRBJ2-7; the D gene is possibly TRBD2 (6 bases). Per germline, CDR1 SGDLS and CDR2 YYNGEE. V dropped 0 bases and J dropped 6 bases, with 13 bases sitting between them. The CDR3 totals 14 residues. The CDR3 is CASSVERESIEQYF. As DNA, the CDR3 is TGTGCCAGCAGCGTAGAACGGGAGTCAATCGAGCAGTACTTC.

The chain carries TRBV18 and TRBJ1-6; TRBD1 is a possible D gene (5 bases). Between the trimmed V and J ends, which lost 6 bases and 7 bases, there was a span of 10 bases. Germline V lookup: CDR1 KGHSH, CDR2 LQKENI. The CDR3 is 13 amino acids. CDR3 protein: CASSQGRNSPLHF. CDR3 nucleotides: TGTGCCAGCTCCCAGGGAAGGAATTCACCCCTCCACTTT.